This entry lists 28 T cell receptor beta chains sequenced from one sample in a study of blood T cell repertoires in COVID-19. The assay was immunoSEQ multiplex PCR, and TCRdb's table has in-frame clones only and misses some. The sample holds 400,000 or so clones, over 75% seen once. Sequencing was carried out using peripheral blood. Every receptor here comes from a woman in her forties with COVID-19, enrolled during active disease.

This clone has only one observation. The chain is built from TRBV5-1 and TRBJ2-1; tentative D call: TRBD1 (6 bases). Germline V gene data show CDR1 as SGHRS and CDR2 as YFSETQ. The ends were cut back, 4 bases at V and 7 bases at J, with 9 bases in the middle. The CDR3 is made up of 12 amino acids. The CDR3 loop is CASSLQGNEQFF. CDR3 nucleotides: TGCGCCAGCAGCCTACAGGGTAATGAGCAGTTCTTC. Full variable domain (rest looked up from reference TRBV5-1 and TRBJ2-1): KAGVTQTPRYLIKTRGQQVTLSCSPISGHRSVSWYQQTPGQGLQFLFEYFSETQRNKGNFPGRFSGRQFSNSRSEMNVSTLELGDSALYLCASSLQGNEQFFGPGTRLTVL.

The V and J genes are TRBV10-2 and TRBJ1-5, with D hard to call. Germline assignment: CDR1 WSHSY and CDR2 SAAADI. The CDR3 is 14 residues long. V gave up 2 bases and J gave up 4 bases, with 9 bases separating them. The CDR3 protein is CASSETRYNQPQHF. CDR3 coding DNA: TGCGCCAGCAGTGAGACCCGGTATAATCAGCCCCAGCATTTT.

V usage is TRBV7-3 and J usage is TRBJ1-6; 8 bases are a match to TRBD1. The CDR3 runs 16 residues. The V gene's germline CDR1 is SGHTA and CDR2 FQGTGA. The J segment lost 14 bases and the V segment lost 5 bases, leaving 17 bases of the junction unmatched. The CDR3 DNA follows: TGTGCCAGCAGCCCTGAGGGGTACAGGGGGGCGAAGTCCCTCCACTTT. Translated: CASSPEGYRGAKSLHF.

This rearrangement joins TRBV6-5 to TRBJ2-1; D unclear. This CDR3 is 14 amino acids long. Germline V CDR1 and CDR2: MNHEY, SVGAGI. The germline V and J ends were trimmed by 9 bases and 0 bases, with 12 bases remaining between them. The CDR3 sequence is CASNTWSSYNEQFF. Written as DNA, the CDR3 is TGTGCCAGTAACACCTGGAGCTCCTACAATGAGCAGTTCTTC.

This chain uses TRBV7-2 with TRBJ2-1, with 14 bases matching TRBD2. Trimming removed 6 bases from V and 5 bases from J; junction bases left unmatched: 6. The V gene's germline CDR1 is SGHTA and CDR2 FQGNSA. The CDR3 loop spans 16 amino acids. The CDR3 bases are TGTGCCAGCAGAGGGACTAGCGGGAGTCGAGACAATGAGCAGTTCTTC. Its translation: CASRGTSGSRDNEQFF. Filled out from reference TRBV7-2 and TRBJ2-1, the complete variable domain reads GAGVSQSPSNKVTEKGKDVELRCDPISGHTALYWYRQSLGQGLEFLIYFQGNSAPDKSGLPSDRFSAERTGGSVSTLTIQRTQQEDSAVYLCASRGTSGSRDNEQFFGPGTRLTVL.

The rearrangement uses TRBV27 and TRBJ1-5, with 7 bases fitting TRBD1. This CDR3 spans 14 amino acids. After removal of 9 bases from V and 4 bases from J, the junction contained 9 bases not matched to a gene. Per the germline V gene, CDR1 is MNHEY and CDR2 is SMNVEV (reference sequence). The CDR3 sequence is CASKGQPKNQPQHF. For the CDR3, the DNA is TGTGCCAGTAAGGGACAGCCCAAGAATCAGCCCCAGCATTTT.

The chain is built from TRBV4-3 and TRBJ1-5; TRBD1 is a possible D gene (6 bases). This CDR3 is 13 amino acids long. The V end lost 3 bases, the J end lost 6 bases, and 9 bases lay between the germline ends. Germline CDR1 is LGHNA and CDR2 is YSLEER. CDR3 sequence reads: CASSQGASQPQHF. CDR3 bases: TGCGCCAGCAGCCAGGGGGCGAGTCAGCCCCAGCATTTT.

This chain joins TRBV7-2 and TRBJ2-4; TRBD2 matches at 10 bases. The ends lost 3 bases at V and 7 bases at J; junction bases unmatched: 15. The CDR3 has 18 amino acids. The germline CDR1 and CDR2 sequences are SGHTA and FQGNSA. CDR3 amino acids: CASSFHAPTSGRRNIQYF. CDR3 DNA: TGTGCCAGCAGCTTTCATGCACCGACTAGCGGGCGGAGGAACATTCAGTACTTC.

The CDR3, as DNA: TGCGCCAGCAGCCAGGATAACAGGGTCCAAATTCAGTACTTC. It translates to CASSQDNRVQIQYF. The gene calls are TRBV4-3 and TRBJ2-4; D is possibly TRBD1 (6 bases). V lost 3 bases and J 10 bases, leaving 16 bases between the germline ends. The germline gives CDR1 LGHNA, CDR2 YSLEER. The CDR3 runs 14 residues.

The chain has TRBV28 and TRBJ2-1, with 12 bases aligning to TRBD2. V shed 5 bases, J shed 6 bases, and the junction held 5 bases outside the gene matches. Germline V gene data show CDR1 as MDHEN and CDR2 as SYDVKM. There are 15 residues in the CDR3. The CDR3 region is CASSKLAGGGNEQFF. The DNA of the CDR3 is TGTGCCAGCAGTAAACTAGCGGGGGGAGGCAATGAGCAGTTCTTC.

CDR3 region: CASSYGPRGGAYEQYF. The CDR3 nucleotides read TGTGCCAGCAGTTACGGACCCCGGGGGGGGGCCTACGAGCAGTACTTC. The chain employs TRBV6-2 or TRBV6-3 and TRBJ2-7, with 8 positions matching TRBD2. The germline gives CDR1 MNHEY, CDR2 SVGEGT. The CDR3 has 16 amino acids. The trim removed 2 bases at V and 2 bases at J, leaving 8 bases unmatched.

The V gene is TRBV5-1, the J gene TRBJ2-3, with D possibly matching TRBD2 (6 bases). Germline CDR1 SGHRS, CDR2 YFSETQ. The CDR3 is 17 residues long. Deletions cut 1 base from V and 1 base from J, with 16 bases between. The CDR3 spells CASSLYTGVLGTDTQYF. CDR3 DNA: TGCGCCAGCAGCTTGTACACGGGGGTTTTAGGCACAGATACGCAGTATTTT.

The chain combines TRBV6-2 or TRBV6-3 with TRBJ1-1; D is perhaps TRBD1 (5 bases). The CDR3 is made up of 16 amino acids. Germline V CDR1 and CDR2: MNHEY, SVGEGT. V shed 0 bases and J shed 0 bases, with 11 bases lying between them. The CDR3 sequence is CASSYSRGGMNTEAFF. The CDR3, as DNA: TGTGCCAGCAGTTACTCGAGGGGAGGTATGAACACTGAAGCTTTCTTT.

As regards this clone: This CDR3 is also generated by other DNA sequences in the sample. The chain joins TRBV6-2 or TRBV6-3 to TRBJ2-2, with 7 bases fitting TRBD1. Germline V CDR1 and CDR2: MNHEY, SVGEGT. The V and J ends lost 5 bases and 0 bases, in that order; junction bases with no gene match: 6. The CDR3 sequence is 16 residues long. Written as DNA, the CDR3 is TGTGCCAGCAGTCGGGTCCAGGGGGCGAACACCGGGGAGCTGTTTTTT. This codes for CASSRVQGANTGELFF.

This clone occurred a few times. The chain combines TRBV7-8 with TRBJ1-2; D possibly corresponds to TRBD1 (5 bases). The germline V and J ends were trimmed by 1 base and 7 bases, with 19 bases remaining between them. The CDR3 consists of 16 residues. Germline CDR1 and CDR2: SGHVS and FQNEAQ. The DNA of the CDR3 is TGTGCCAGCAGCTTAGACCGGGGGATTGAGTTCGTTGGCTACACCTTC. Translating it yields CASSLDRGIEFVGYTF.

This clone was counted once. This chain connects TRBV7-8 to TRBJ1-5, with 9 bases matching TRBD1. The CDR3 has 14 residues. Per germline, CDR1 SGHVS and CDR2 FQNEAQ. V lost 4 bases and J lost 5; bases outside the gene matches: 3. As DNA, the CDR3 is TGTGCCAGCAGCTCACAGGGGGCCCATCAGCCCCAGCATTTT. Amino acid sequence: CASSSQGAHQPQHF.

The V and J genes are TRBV30 and TRBJ1-1; D unresolved. The CDR3 is made up of 13 amino acids. The germline V gene encodes CDR1 GTSNPN and CDR2 SVGIG (reference sequence). Trimming removed 3 bases at V and 0 bases at J, with 8 bases between. The CDR3 sequence is CAWRTTLNTEAFF. The CDR3 DNA sequence: TGTGCCTGGAGGACGACATTGAACACTGAAGCTTTCTTT.

The J gene is TRBJ1-2, the V gene TRBV6-2 or TRBV6-3; D might be TRBD1 (6 bases). Germline loops: CDR1 MNHEY, CDR2 SVGEGT. The CDR3 length is 14 residues. Trimming left V 6 bases short and J 4 bases short, with 15 bases between. The CDR3 spells CASSPVTGTYGYTF. For the CDR3, the DNA is TGTGCCAGCAGCCCCGTGACAGGAACCTATGGCTACACCTTC.

The chain joins TRBV28 to TRBJ1-3; TRBD1 aligns across 11 bases. This CDR3 spans 15 amino acids. V was clipped by 5 bases and J by 2 bases; unmatched bases: 2. The germline CDR1 and CDR2 sequences are MDHEN and SYDVKM. This CDR3 reads CASSGGQGAGNTIYF. In nucleotides, the CDR3 is TGTGCCAGCAGTGGGGGACAGGGGGCTGGAAACACCATATATTTT.

The genes are TRBV27 and TRBJ1-2; D ambiguous. Germline V gene lookup returns CDR1 MNHEY and CDR2 SMNVEV (reference sequence). V lost 4 bases to trimming and J lost 0 bases, with 6 bases between them. This CDR3 region has 13 residues. The CDR3 nucleotides are TGTGCCAGCAGTTCTAAGCCTAACTATGGCTACACCTTC. Its translation is CASSSKPNYGYTF.

The chain recombines TRBV7-2 with TRBJ1-1; TRBD1 might be the D (5 bases). The CDR3 is made up of 15 amino acids. With 7 bases removed from V and 10 bases from J, the gap between germline ends came to 25 bases. Germline CDR1 SGHTA, CDR2 FQGNSA. The CDR3 bases are TGTGCCAGCATCAACCAAGGGGCGGGGTGGGGTGGAGCTTTCTTT. Translating gives CASINQGAGWGGAFF.

J is TRBJ1-4 and V is TRBV28; 9 bases line up with TRBD1. The CDR3 covers 15 residues. V lost 7 bases, J lost 7 bases, and 10 bases stayed unmatched. In germline, CDR1 is MDHEN, CDR2 SYDVKM. CDR3 in amino acids: CASNPYGTGSEKLFF. DNA of the CDR3: TGTGCCAGCAACCCTTACGGGACAGGGAGTGAAAAACTGTTTTTT.

V usage is TRBV7-3 and J usage is TRBJ2-7; the match to TRBD1 covers 9 bases. The CDR3 loop spans 14 amino acids. Germline V lookup: CDR1 SGHTA, CDR2 FQGTGA. V shed 3 bases and J 2 bases; nucleotides not matched to a gene: 2. CDR3 DNA: TGTGCCAGCAGCTTCGGGGACAGGGCCTACGAGCAGTACTTC. Translated: CASSFGDRAYEQYF.

This sequence joins TRBV28 and TRBJ1-5; D might be TRBD1 (5 bases). The CDR3 covers 18 residues. The V gene's germline CDR1 is MDHEN and CDR2 SYDVKM. Trimming cost V 5 bases and J 2 bases, with 22 bases left between them. This CDR3 is CASSPPPARAVRNQPQHF. The DNA of the CDR3 is TGTGCCAGCAGTCCTCCCCCCGCCAGGGCCGTACGCAATCAGCCCCAGCATTTT. The variable domain in full, completed from reference TRBV28 and TRBJ1-5, reads DVKVTQSSRYLVKRTGEKVFLECVQDMDHENMFWYRQDPGLGLRLIYFSYDVKMKEKGDIPEGYSVSREKKERFSLILESASTNQTSMYLCASSPPPARAVRNQPQHFGDGTRLSIL.

The rearrangement joins TRBV7-8 to TRBJ2-7; possible D gene TRBD1, 6 bases. The CDR3 spans 14 residues. The V gene's germline CDR1 is SGHVS and CDR2 FQNEAQ. Trimming left V 1 base short and J 2 bases short, with 9 bases between. CDR3 loop: CASSLEQGPYEQYF. CDR3 nucleotide sequence: TGTGCCAGCAGCTTAGAACAGGGTCCCTACGAGCAGTACTTC.

This chain uses TRBV5-1 with TRBJ2-1; 9 bases match TRBD2. V lost 0 bases, J lost 10 bases, and 8 bases stayed unmatched. The germline gives CDR1 SGHRS, CDR2 YFSETQ. This CDR3 has 15 residues. As DNA, the CDR3 is TGCGCCAGCAGCTTGGGGCTAGCGGGATGGTGGGAGCAGTTCTTC. Its protein product is CASSLGLAGWWEQFF. Full variable domain (missing parts from reference TRBV5-1 and TRBJ2-1): KAGVTQTPRYLIKTRGQQVTLSCSPISGHRSVSWYQQTPGQGLQFLFEYFSETQRNKGNFPGRFSGRQFSNSRSEMNVSTLELGDSALYLCASSLGLAGWWEQFFGPGTRLTVL.

With respect to this clone: At one boundary the junction diverges from the germline segment, which might be a read error. The V call is TRBV6-6, the J call TRBJ2-3; D is undetermined. CDR3 size: 13 residues. CDR1 is MNHNY, CDR2 SVGAGI, per germline (reference sequence). Written as DNA, the CDR3 is TGTGCCAGCAGTCCCCCGCTTACAGACACGCAGTATTTT. Encoded protein: CASSPPLTDTQYF.

This chain's CDR3 is CASSLAGGVNTGELFF. The CDR3 coding sequence is TGCGCCAGCAGCTTGGCGGGAGGGGTGAACACCGGGGAGCTGTTTTTT. The J gene is TRBJ2-2, the V gene TRBV5-1, with 8 bases matching TRBD2. This CDR3 has 16 amino acids. Per the germline V gene, CDR1 is SGHRS and CDR2 is YFSETQ. Germline trimming cut 0 bases from V and 1 base from J; bases unmatched to any gene: 2.